This TCR beta chain comes out of a study of shared clonotypes between healthy human individuals. Naive CD8 cells lacked CD45RO and underwent positive selection for CCR7, leaving out terminally differentiated effector memory CD45RA+ cells. Here immunoSEQ multiplex PCR was the method, and the copy in TCRdb shows in-frame clones only, minus some. This sample has some 630,000 clones, with approximately 96% found just once. V shed 1 base, J shed 3 bases, and the junction held 6 bases outside the gene matches. CDR1 is SGHDT and CDR2 is YYEEEE in the germline V gene. The CDR3 length is 15 residues. The material sequenced was naive CD8+ T cells sorted from blood. J is TRBJ1-2 and V is TRBV5-6; 7 bases map to TRBD1. The sequence was collected from a woman in her 30s in good health. The CDR3 nucleotides read TGTGCCAGCAGCTTGCCCCGGGACAGCGACTATGGCTACACCTTC. Translating gives CASSLPRDSDYGYTF.